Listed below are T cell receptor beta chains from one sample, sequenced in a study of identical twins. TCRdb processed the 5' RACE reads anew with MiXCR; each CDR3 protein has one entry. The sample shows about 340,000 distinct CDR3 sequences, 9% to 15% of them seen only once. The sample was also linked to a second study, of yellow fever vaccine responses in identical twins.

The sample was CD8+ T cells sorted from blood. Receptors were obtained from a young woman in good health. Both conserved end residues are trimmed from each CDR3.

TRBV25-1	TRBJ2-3	ASSEYVGGPDTQY
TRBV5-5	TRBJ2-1	ASSLVAGQSSVGQF
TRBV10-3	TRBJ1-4	AISAALGADNEKLF
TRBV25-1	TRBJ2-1	ASSVDNEQF
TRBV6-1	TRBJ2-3	ATGRMGRTDTQY
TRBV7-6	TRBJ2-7	ASSFSGGLYEQY
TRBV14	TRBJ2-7	ASSQVPGRTGQY
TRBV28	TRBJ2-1	ASSGTSGRVSNEQF
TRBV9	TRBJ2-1	ASSVDSRAGGDYNEQF
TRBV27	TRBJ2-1	ASSSGTSGGTNEQF
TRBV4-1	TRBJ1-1	ASSQGVWGTNTEAF
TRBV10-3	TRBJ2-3	AISDGTSGYTDTQY
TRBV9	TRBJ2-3	TSSVAGGGGGDTQY
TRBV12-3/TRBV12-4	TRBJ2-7	ASSWASGSYEQY
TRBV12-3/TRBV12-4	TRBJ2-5	ASSSELLETQY
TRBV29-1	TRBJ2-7	SVEGAGADGYEQY
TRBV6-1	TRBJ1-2	ASSEVGHSGYT
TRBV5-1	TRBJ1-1	ASSRPRTGPNTEAF
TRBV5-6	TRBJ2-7	ASASQGFEEQY
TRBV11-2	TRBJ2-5	ASSFGRTNQETQY
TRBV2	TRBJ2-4	ASIGDAKNIQY
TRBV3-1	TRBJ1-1	ASSQGDPNTEAF